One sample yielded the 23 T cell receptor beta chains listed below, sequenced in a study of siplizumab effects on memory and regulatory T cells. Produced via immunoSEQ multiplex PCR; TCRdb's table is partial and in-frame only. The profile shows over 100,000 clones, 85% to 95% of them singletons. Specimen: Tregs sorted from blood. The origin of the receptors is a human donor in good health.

The CDR3 sequence is CASSLGGSQETQYF. The CDR3 DNA is TGCGCCAGCAGCTTGGGTGGTAGCCAAGAGACCCAGTACTTC. The genes are TRBV5-1 and TRBJ2-5; D is uncertain. V dropped 0 bases and J dropped 1 base, with 7 bases sitting between them. This CDR3 comprises 14 residues. Germline assignment: CDR1 SGHRS and CDR2 YFSETQ. Variable domain in full (rest from reference TRBV5-1 and TRBJ2-5): KAGVTQTPRYLIKTRGQQVTLSCSPISGHRSVSWYQQTPGQGLQFLFEYFSETQRNKGNFPGRFSGRQFSNSRSEMNVSTLELGDSALYLCASSLGGSQETQYFGPGTRLLVL.

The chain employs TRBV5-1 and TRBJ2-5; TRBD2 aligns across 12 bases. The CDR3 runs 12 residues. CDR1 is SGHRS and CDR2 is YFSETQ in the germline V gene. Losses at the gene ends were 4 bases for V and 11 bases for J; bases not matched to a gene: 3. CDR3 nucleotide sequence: TGCGCCAGCAGCCCGGGGACTAGCGGGCAGTACTTC. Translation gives CASSPGTSGQYF.

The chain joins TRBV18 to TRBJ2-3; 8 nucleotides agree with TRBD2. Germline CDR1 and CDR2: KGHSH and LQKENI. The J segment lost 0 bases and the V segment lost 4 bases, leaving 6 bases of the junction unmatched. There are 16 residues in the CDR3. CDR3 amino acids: CASSLGLAGSTDTQYF. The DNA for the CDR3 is TGTGCCAGCTCACTAGGACTAGCTGGTAGCACAGATACGCAGTATTTT.

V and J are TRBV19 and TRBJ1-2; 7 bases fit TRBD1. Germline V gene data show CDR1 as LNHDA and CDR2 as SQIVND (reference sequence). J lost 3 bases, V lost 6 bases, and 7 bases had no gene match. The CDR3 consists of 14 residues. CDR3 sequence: CASRTGGTDYGYTF. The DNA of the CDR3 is TGTGCCAGTAGGACCGGGGGGACAGACTATGGCTACACCTTC.

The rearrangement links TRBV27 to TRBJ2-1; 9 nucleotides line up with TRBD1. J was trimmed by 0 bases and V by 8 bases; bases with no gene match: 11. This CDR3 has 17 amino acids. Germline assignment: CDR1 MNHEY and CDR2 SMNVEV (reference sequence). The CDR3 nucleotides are TGTGCCAGCCGGAGGGGGACAGGGATTAGCTCCTACAATGAGCAGTTCTTC. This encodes CASRRGTGISSYNEQFF.

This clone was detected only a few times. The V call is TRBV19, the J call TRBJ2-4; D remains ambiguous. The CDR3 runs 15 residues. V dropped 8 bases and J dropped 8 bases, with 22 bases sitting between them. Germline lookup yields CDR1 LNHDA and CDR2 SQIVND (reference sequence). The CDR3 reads CASSLNARSWDIQYF. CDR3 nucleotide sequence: TGTGCCAGTTCACTCAATGCTAGGAGCTGGGACATTCAGTACTTC.

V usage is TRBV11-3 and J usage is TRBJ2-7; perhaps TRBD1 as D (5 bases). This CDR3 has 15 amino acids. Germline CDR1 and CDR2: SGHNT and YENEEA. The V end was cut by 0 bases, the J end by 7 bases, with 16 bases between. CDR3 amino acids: CASSLDPARVLEQYF. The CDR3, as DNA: TGTGCCAGCAGCTTAGATCCGGCCAGGGTGCTAGAGCAGTACTTC.

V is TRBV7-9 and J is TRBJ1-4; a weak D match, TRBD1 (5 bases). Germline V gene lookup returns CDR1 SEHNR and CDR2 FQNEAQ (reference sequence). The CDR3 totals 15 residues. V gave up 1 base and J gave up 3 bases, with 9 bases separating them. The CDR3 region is CASSLVGTPNEKLFF. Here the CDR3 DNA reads TGTGCCAGCAGCTTAGTGGGGACTCCTAATGAAAAACTGTTTTTT.

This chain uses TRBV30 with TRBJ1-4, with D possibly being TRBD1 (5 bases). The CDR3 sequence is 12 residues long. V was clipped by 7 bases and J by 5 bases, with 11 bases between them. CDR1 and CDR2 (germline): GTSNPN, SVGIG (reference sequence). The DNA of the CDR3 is TGTGCCTACCGGGACCTCAATGAAAAACTGTTTTTT. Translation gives CAYRDLNEKLFF.

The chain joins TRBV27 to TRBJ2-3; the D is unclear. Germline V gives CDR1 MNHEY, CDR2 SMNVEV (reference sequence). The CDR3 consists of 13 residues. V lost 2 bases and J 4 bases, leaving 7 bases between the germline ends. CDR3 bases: TGTGCCAGCAGTTTAACTTACGCAGATACGCAGTATTTT. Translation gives CASSLTYADTQYF.

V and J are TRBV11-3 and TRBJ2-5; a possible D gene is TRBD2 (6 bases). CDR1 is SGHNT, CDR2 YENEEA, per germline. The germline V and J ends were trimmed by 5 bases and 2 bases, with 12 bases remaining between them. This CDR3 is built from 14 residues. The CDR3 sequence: CASSPLASQETQYF. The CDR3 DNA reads TGTGCCAGCAGCCCACTAGCATCTCAAGAGACCCAGTACTTC.

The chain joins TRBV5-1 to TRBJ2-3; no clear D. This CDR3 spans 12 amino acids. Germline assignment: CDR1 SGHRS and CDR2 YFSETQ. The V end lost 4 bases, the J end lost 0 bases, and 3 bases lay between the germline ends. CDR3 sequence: CASSISTDTQYF. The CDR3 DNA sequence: TGCGCCAGCAGCATCAGCACAGATACGCAGTATTTT.

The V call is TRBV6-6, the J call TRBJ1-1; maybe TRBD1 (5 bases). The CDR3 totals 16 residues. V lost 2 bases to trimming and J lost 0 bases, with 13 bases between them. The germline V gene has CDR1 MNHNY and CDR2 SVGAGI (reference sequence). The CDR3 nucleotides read TGTGCCAGCAGTTACGGGGGAATTGGTCTGAACACTGAAGCTTTCTTT. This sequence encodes CASSYGGIGLNTEAFF.

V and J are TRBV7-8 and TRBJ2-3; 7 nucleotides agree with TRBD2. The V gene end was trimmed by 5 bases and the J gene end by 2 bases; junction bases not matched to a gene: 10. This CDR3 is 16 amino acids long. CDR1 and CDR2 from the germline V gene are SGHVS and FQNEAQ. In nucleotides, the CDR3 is TGTGCCAGCAGCCCTCAATGGACTAGAACCACAGATACGCAGTATTTT. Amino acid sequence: CASSPQWTRTTDTQYF.

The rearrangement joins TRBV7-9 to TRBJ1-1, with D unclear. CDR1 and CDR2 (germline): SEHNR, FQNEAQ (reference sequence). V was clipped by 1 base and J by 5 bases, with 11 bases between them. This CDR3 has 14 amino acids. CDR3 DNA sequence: TGTGCCAGCAGCTTAGATACGTTTAAGACTGAAGCTTTCTTT. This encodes CASSLDTFKTEAFF.

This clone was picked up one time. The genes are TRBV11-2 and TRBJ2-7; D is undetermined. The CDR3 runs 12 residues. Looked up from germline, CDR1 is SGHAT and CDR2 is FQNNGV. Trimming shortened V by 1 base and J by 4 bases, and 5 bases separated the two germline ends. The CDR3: CASSLGRYEQYF. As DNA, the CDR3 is TGTGCCAGCAGCTTAGGACGGTACGAGCAGTACTTC.

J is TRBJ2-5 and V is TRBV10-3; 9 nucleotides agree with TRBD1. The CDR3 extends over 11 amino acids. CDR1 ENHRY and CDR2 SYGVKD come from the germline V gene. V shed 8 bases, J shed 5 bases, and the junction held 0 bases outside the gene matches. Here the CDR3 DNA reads TGTGCCATCGGGACAGGGGAGACCCAGTACTTC. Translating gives CAIGTGETQYF.

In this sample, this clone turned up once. The CDR3 sequence: CASRATGTIDTGELFF. The CDR3, as DNA: TGTGCCAGTAGGGCGACCGGGACTATCGACACCGGGGAGCTGTTTTTT. The J gene is TRBJ2-2, the V gene TRBV19; 7 bases fit TRBD2. This CDR3 has 16 amino acids. J was trimmed by 3 bases and V by 6 bases; bases with no gene match: 10. Germline V gene sequence: CDR1 LNHDA, CDR2 SQIVND (reference sequence).

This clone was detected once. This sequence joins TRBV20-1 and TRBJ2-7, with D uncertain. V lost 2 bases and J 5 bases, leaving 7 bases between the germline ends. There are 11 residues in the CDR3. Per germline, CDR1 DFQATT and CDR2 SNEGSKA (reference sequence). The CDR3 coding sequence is TGCAGTGCTAGAATTCTCGACGAGCAGTACTTC. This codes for CSARILDEQYF.

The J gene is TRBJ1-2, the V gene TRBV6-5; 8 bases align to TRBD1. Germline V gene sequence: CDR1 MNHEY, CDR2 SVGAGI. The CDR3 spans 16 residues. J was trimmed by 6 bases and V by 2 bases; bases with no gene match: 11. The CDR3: CASSYRPRDRLDGYTF. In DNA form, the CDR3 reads TGTGCCAGCAGTTACCGACCCAGGGACAGGTTGGATGGCTACACCTTC.

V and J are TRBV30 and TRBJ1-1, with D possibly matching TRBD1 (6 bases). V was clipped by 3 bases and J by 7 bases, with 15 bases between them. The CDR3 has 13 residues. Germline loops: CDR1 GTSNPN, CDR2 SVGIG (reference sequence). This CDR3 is CAWSPGAKLEAFF. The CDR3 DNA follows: TGTGCCTGGAGCCCAGGGGCCAAACTTGAAGCTTTCTTT.

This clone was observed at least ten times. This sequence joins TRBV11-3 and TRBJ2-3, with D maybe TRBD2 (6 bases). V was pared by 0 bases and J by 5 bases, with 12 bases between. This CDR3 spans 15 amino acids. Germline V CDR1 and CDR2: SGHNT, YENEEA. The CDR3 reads CASSLDTWREDTQYF. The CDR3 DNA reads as TGTGCCAGCAGCTTAGATACCTGGCGGGAAGATACGCAGTATTTT.

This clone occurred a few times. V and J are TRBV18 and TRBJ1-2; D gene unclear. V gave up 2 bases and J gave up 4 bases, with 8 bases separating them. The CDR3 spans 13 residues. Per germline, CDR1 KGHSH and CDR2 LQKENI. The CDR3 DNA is TGTGCCAGCTCACCAGACCAAGGCTATGGCTACACCTTC. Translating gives CASSPDQGYGYTF.